These T cell receptor beta chains were read from a single sample in a study of breast tumors, draining lymph nodes, adjacent tissues. MiXCR, run by TCRdb on the multiplex PCR reads, gives a single entry per CDR3 protein. This table has 100,000 to 150,000 distinct CDR3 sequences, about 20% appearing once. Sequenced input: axillary lymph node tissue. These receptors were taken from a female donor with breast cancer. Some clones in this sample may be carry-over from other donors' samples. CDR3s include the opening cysteine and the closing phenylalanine or tryptophan. A D gene is named only where the DNA matches it firmly. Where a row states a size, it is once, few, many or the class of an expanded clone; other rows omit it.

J	size	V	D	DNA	CDR3
TRBJ1-5	many	TRBV7-2	-	TGTGCCAGCAGCTTAGAGACAGGTCCCAATCAGCCCCAGCATTTT	CASSLETGPNQPQHF
TRBJ2-1	few	TRBV6-2/TRBV6-3	-	TGTGCCAGCAGGAAGGAGAGCTCCTACAATGAGCAGTTCTTC	CASRKESSYNEQFF
TRBJ2-7	many	TRBV5-6	-	TGTGCCAGCAGCTTGGCGCCAACAGGGTCCTACGAGCAGTACTTC	CASSLAPTGSYEQYF
TRBJ1-6	many	TRBV12-1	-	TGTGCCAGCAGCTCCGCTATCAGGCCGCACCACTTT	CASSSAIRPHHF
TRBJ2-2	many	TRBV15	TRBD1	TGTGCCACCAGCTATCGAGGGGGCTCGGCCGGGGAGCTGTTTTTT	CATSYRGGSAGELFF
TRBJ1-3	many	TRBV6-1	-	TGTGCCAGCAGTGATTGGCGGACCTCTGGAAACACCATATATTTT	CASSDWRTSGNTIYF
TRBJ2-5	many	TRBV5-1	-	TGCGCCAGCAGCTTCCTGGCGGGGACGGAAGAGACCCAGTACTTC	CASSFLAGTEETQYF
TRBJ2-7	many	TRBV13	-	TGTGCCAGCAGCTCCTGGACAGGGAGGGACGAGCAGTACTTC	CASSSWTGRDEQYF
TRBJ1-3	many	TRBV19	-	TGTGCCAGTTGGGACTCTGGAAACACCATATATTTT	CASWDSGNTIYF
TRBJ2-3	-	TRBV3-1	TRBD2	TGTGCCAGCAGCCAACCGCGGGGGGGCCCCACATATACGCAGTATTTT	CASSQPRGGPTYTQYF
TRBJ2-3	many	TRBV9	TRBD2	TGTGCCAGCAGCGTTTCTAGCGGGAGGTCGACAGATACGCAGTATTTT	CASSVSSGRSTDTQYF
TRBJ1-1	once	TRBV5-5	-	TGTGCCAGCAGCACGTGGGGGGGCACTGAAGCTTTCTTT	CASSTWGGTEAFF
TRBJ2-1	many	TRBV7-9	-	TGTGCGGGGCAGCTTAGGTCAGGAACCTACAATGAGCAGTTCTTC	CAGQLRSGTYNEQFF
TRBJ2-1	many	TRBV7-3	TRBD2	TGTGCCAGCAGCTTGGGACTAGTTTCCTACAATGAGCAGTTCTTC	CASSLGLVSYNEQFF
TRBJ2-5	many	TRBV24-1	-	TGTGCCACCAGTGATTCTCTCTGGGGCAAAGAGACCCAGTACTTC	CATSDSLWGKETQYF
TRBJ2-1	many	TRBV5-6	TRBD2	TGTGCCAGCAGCGCCGGGACTAGCGGGGTCAATGAGCAGTTCTTC	CASSAGTSGVNEQFF
TRBJ2-5	-	TRBV2	-	TGTGCCAGCAGTGAAAATCATGAGGAAGGGACCCAGTACTTC	CASSENHEEGTQYF
TRBJ2-1	few	TRBV28	TRBD1	TGTGCCAGCAGAACAGGGGGCGCGAGGAATGAGCAGTTCTTC	CASRTGGARNEQFF
TRBJ2-1	many	TRBV2	-	TGTGCCAGCATTACCGGGCTCGGGGTGTATGAGCAGTTCTTC	CASITGLGVYEQFF
TRBJ2-2	many	TRBV20-1	TRBD2	TGCAGTGCGCCCGGGACTAGCGGGAGGAACACCGGGGAGCTGTTTTTT	CSAPGTSGRNTGELFF
TRBJ2-3	many	TRBV11-3	-	TGTGCCAGCAGCCCTTCGTACGGACCCACAGATACGCAGTATTTT	CASSPSYGPTDTQYF
TRBJ2-2	many	TRBV2	-	TGTGCCAGCAGTGTGGGAGTGAACACCGGGGAGCTGTTTTTT	CASSVGVNTGELFF
TRBJ2-4	few	TRBV19	-	TGTGCCAGTAGTCCAGGGAACCACCTAGCATCCAAAAACATTCAGTACTTC	CASSPGNHLASKNIQYF
TRBJ1-2	many	TRBV18	-	TGTGCCAGCTCCCAGGGGCAGGCAGACGGCTACACCTTC	CASSQGQADGYTF
TRBJ2-3	many	TRBV7-3	TRBD2	TGTGCCAGCAGCTACCAAGGACTAGCGGGAGATACGCAGTATTTT	CASSYQGLAGDTQYF
TRBJ2-5	many	TRBV19	-	TGTGCCAGTATTAAACACAGGGTAGGAGAGACCCAGTACTTC	CASIKHRVGETQYF
TRBJ1-2	many	TRBV5-1	TRBD1	TGCGCCAGCAGCTTGGCTGTCAGGGGGCGCTACGATGGCTACACCTTC	CASSLAVRGRYDGYTF
TRBJ2-1	many	TRBV5-1	-	TGCGCCAGCAGCTTGAGAACCGGGACCTACAATGAGCAGTTCTTC	CASSLRTGTYNEQFF
TRBJ2-5	many	TRBV7-2	TRBD2	TGTGCCAGCACCCCCAGCAGCGGGAGCGGGATCGGGACCCAGTACTTC	CASTPSSGSGIGTQYF
TRBJ1-5	many	TRBV20-1	-	TGCAGTGCTAGCCCCGGGACACTTAGTAATCAGCCCCAGCATTTT	CSASPGTLSNQPQHF
TRBJ2-6	many	TRBV19	TRBD1	TGTGCCAGTAACCCGGGACAGACCTCTGGGGCCAACGTCCTGACTTTC	CASNPGQTSGANVLTF
TRBJ2-7	many	TRBV7-3	-	TGTGCCAGCAGTTCGACCGCTGGGGGCGAGCAGTACTTC	CASSSTAGGEQYF
TRBJ2-2	many	TRBV6-6	TRBD2	TGTGCCAGCAGTTACTCTCAGACGTTAGCGGGGGCCGGGGAGCTGTTTTTT	CASSYSQTLAGAGELFF
TRBJ1-3	many	TRBV11-2	-	TGTGCCAGCAGCCTGGCTTGGGGGAAAGGAAACACCATATATTTT	CASSLAWGKGNTIYF
TRBJ2-3	many	TRBV10-3	-	TGTGCCATCAGTGAGTTGGACGGCACAGATACGCAGTATTTT	CAISELDGTDTQYF
TRBJ2-7	many	TRBV20-1	TRBD2	TGCAGTGCTAACCCGAGCGGGAGTGGCTACGAGCAGTACTTC	CSANPSGSGYEQYF
TRBJ2-5	few	TRBV5-1	-	TGCGCCAGCAGGCTCCTGCTGGGGGAAGAGACCCAGTACTTC	CASRLLLGEETQYF
TRBJ1-6	many	TRBV5-1	-	TGCGCCAGCAGCTTGGCCAGGGCGAGTGATTCACCCCTCCACTTT	CASSLARASDSPLHF
TRBJ2-5	many	TRBV7-9	TRBD2	TGTGCCAGCAGCTTTGGCGGGAGCCAAGAGACCCAGTACTTC	CASSFGGSQETQYF
TRBJ2-1	many	TRBV7-9	-	TGTGCCAGCAGCTTAGAGCCCTCCAATCCAATCGATGAGCAGTTCTTC	CASSLEPSNPIDEQFF
TRBJ1-5	-	TRBV18	TRBD1	TGTGCCAGCTCACCACTACAGGGGGTGGGTCAGCCCCAGCATTTT	CASSPLQGVGQPQHF
TRBJ2-7	many	TRBV7-2	TRBD1	TGTGCCAGCAGCACCGGACAGGGGACGGGGCGCGAGCAGTACTTC	CASSTGQGTGREQYF
TRBJ1-5	many	TRBV20-1	-	TGCAGTGCTAGCCGGCAGCTAAGTACTCTCAATCAGCCCCAGCATTTT	CSASRQLSTLNQPQHF
TRBJ2-1	many	TRBV20-1	TRBD2	TGCAGTGCTCGAGAAACTAGCGGGGCAAACAATGAGCAGTTCTTC	CSARETSGANNEQFF
TRBJ1-5	many	TRBV6-6	TRBD1	TGTGCAGTCGAGACAGGGAGCGGCAATCAGCCCCAGCATTTT	CAVETGSGNQPQHF
TRBJ2-5	few	TRBV5-4	-	TGTGCCAGCAGCTTGCGTCGTGGCGGGGGCACCGGGGAGACCCAGTACTTC	CASSLRRGGGTGETQYF